A single sample is the source of the 19 T cell receptor beta chains below, sequenced in a study of T cell responses to AZD1222 COVID-19 vaccine (dated by TCRdb to 2020 to 2023). The protocol used for the library was the immunoSEQ multiplex PCR assay. Imported from immuneACCESS, the table was reduced by TCRdb to in-frame sequences with V and J called. These copies leave out some clones; in studies compared against another copy, an unresolved V gene accounts for under half, and the cause of the remainder is not known. This sample comprises fewer than 90,000 clones, approximately 86% of them detected only once. Jointly, the top ten make up around 5.9% of the sample. The sample's time point, from its label and the paper: about 28 days (+/-7) after the second vaccine dose. The input for sequencing was peripheral blood, taken 28 days after the second AZD1222 dose. Receptor source: an adult who received the AZD1222 COVID-19 vaccine.

This clone was counted between two and nine times. V gene TRBV2 combines with J gene TRBJ1-6; D perhaps matches TRBD1 (6 bases). In germline, CDR1 is SNHLY, CDR2 FYNNEI. V dropped 8 bases and J dropped 6 bases, with 17 bases sitting between them. CDR3 size: 15 residues. In DNA, the CDR3 is TGTGCCAGCGAGGGGGGGCGTGGTACTAATTCACCCCTCCACTTT. Residues: CASEGGRGTNSPLHF.

V gene TRBV6-6 combines with J gene TRBJ2-7, with 7 bases that match TRBD1. This CDR3 has 14 residues. Germline V gene data show CDR1 as MNHNY and CDR2 as SVGAGI (reference sequence). After removal of 8 bases from V and 2 bases from J, the junction contained 9 bases not matched to a gene. The CDR3 DNA is TGTGCCAGCGCCCCCGGGGACAGAACCTACGAGCAGTACTTC. Protein product: CASAPGDRTYEQYF.

The chain couples TRBV7-9 to TRBJ1-6; weak D call: TRBD1 (5 bases). CDR1 and CDR2 (germline): SEHNR, FQNEAQ (reference sequence). The length of the CDR3 is 17 residues. Trimming stripped 1 base from V and 10 bases from J, with 20 bases between. The CDR3 reads CASSLGGVRPGGSPLHF. CDR3 coding DNA: TGTGCCAGCAGCTTAGGGGGGGTCCGTCCAGGAGGGTCACCCCTCCACTTT.

This clone was seen only a few times. The chain couples TRBV7-2 to TRBJ2-1; D gene ambiguous. The CDR3 spans 14 residues. The germline CDR1 and CDR2 sequences are SGHTA and FQGNSA. The V and J ends lost 5 bases and 4 bases respectively, with 12 bases between them. The CDR3 here is CASSALSRYNEQFF. CDR3 DNA: TGTGCCAGCAGCGCCCTTTCTCGTTACAATGAGCAGTTCTTC.

This chain links TRBV2 with TRBJ2-4, with 9 positions matching TRBD2. The J segment lost 13 bases and the V segment lost 8 bases, leaving 9 bases of the junction unmatched. This CDR3 has 12 residues. Germline values: CDR1 SNHLY, CDR2 FYNNEI. CDR3 sequence (DNA): TGTGCCAGCGGATCAGCGGGGGGCCGACAGTACTTC. It translates to CASGSAGGRQYF.

Regarding this clone: At one boundary the junction diverges from the germline segment, which might be a read error. The V call is TRBV6-1, the J call TRBJ1-6; D perhaps matches TRBD1 (5 bases). CDR3 size: 12 residues. CDR1 and CDR2 from the germline V gene are MNHNS and SASEGT. The CDR3 region is CASSEGDRPTSF. The CDR3 DNA sequence: TGTGCCAGCAGTGAGGGGGACCGCCCCACGTCTTTT.

This chain connects TRBV15 to TRBJ1-4; D is uncertain. Germline V lookup: CDR1 LNHNV, CDR2 YYDKDF (reference sequence). V was clipped by 0 bases and J by 0 bases, with 8 bases between them. The CDR3 has 16 residues. This chain's CDR3 is CATSRDQSATNEKLFF. DNA for the CDR3: TGTGCCACCAGCAGAGATCAGTCCGCAACTAATGAAAAACTGTTTTTT.

The rearrangement links TRBV11-2 to TRBJ1-2; D is unresolved. V shed 5 bases and J shed 3 bases, with 10 bases lying between them. This CDR3 spans 13 amino acids. Germline V gene data show CDR1 as SGHAT and CDR2 as FQNNGV. The CDR3 here is CASSGLLYYGYTF. The CDR3 DNA reads as TGTGCCAGCAGCGGGCTCCTCTACTATGGCTACACCTTC.

This clone was counted once. The chain couples TRBV19 to TRBJ1-1; D gene ambiguous. Germline CDR1 and CDR2: LNHDA and SQIVND (reference sequence). Trimming left V 7 bases short and J 8 bases short, with 11 bases between. The CDR3 totals 11 residues. The CDR3 protein is CASTRLTEAFF. The CDR3 nucleotides read TGTGCCAGTACCCGACTTACCGAAGCTTTCTTT.

The V and J genes are TRBV7-8 and TRBJ2-5; 9 nucleotides line up with TRBD2. CDR3 length: 14 residues. Germline trimming cut 5 bases from V and 5 bases from J; bases unmatched to any gene: 6. Germline V gene sequence: CDR1 SGHVS, CDR2 FQNEAQ. CDR3 in amino acids: CASSRAGGPETQYF. The CDR3 nucleotides read TGTGCCAGCAGCCGAGCGGGGGGTCCGGAGACCCAGTACTTC.

This chain connects TRBV18 to TRBJ1-1, with D uncertain. Germline V lookup: CDR1 KGHSH, CDR2 LQKENI. V dropped 3 bases and J dropped 0 bases, with 5 bases sitting between them. The CDR3 consists of 13 residues. CDR3 sequence: CASSPIMNTEAFF. The CDR3 DNA follows: TGTGCCAGCTCACCTATTATGAACACTGAAGCTTTCTTT.

The CDR3, as DNA: TGTGCCAGTACGGTAGATAGCCTGACCAATAATTCACCCCTCCACTTT. This encodes CASTVDSLTNNSPLHF. The chain combines TRBV19 with TRBJ1-6; D unresolved. The CDR3 is 16 residues long. Trimming shortened V by 7 bases and J by 5 bases, and 18 bases separated the two germline ends. Germline V lookup: CDR1 LNHDA, CDR2 SQIVND (reference sequence).

This clone has only one observation. V is TRBV11-3 and J is TRBJ2-5; 12 bases line up with TRBD1. Germline lookup yields CDR1 SGHNT and CDR2 YENEEA. The V gene end was trimmed by 4 bases and the J gene end by 5 bases; junction bases not matched to a gene: 5. The CDR3 is 15 residues long. CDR3 sequence (DNA): TGTGCCAGCAGCTCCGGGACAGGGGGCCCCGAGACCCAGTACTTC. Its protein product is CASSSGTGGPETQYF.

The chain carries TRBV18 and TRBJ1-1; TRBD1 might be the D (5 bases). This CDR3 has 15 residues. V was cut by 6 bases and J by 6 bases, with 20 bases left in between. Germline assignment: CDR1 KGHSH and CDR2 LQKENI. The CDR3 sequence: CASSRTVGPTPEAFF. In DNA, the CDR3 is TGTGCCAGCTCGCGAACAGTGGGGCCCACCCCTGAAGCTTTCTTT.

This chain joins TRBV5-1 and TRBJ2-7, with a tentative D call TRBD1 (5 bases). V was trimmed by 4 bases and J by 3 bases, leaving 17 bases between them. The V gene's germline CDR1 is SGHRS and CDR2 YFSETQ. The CDR3 consists of 15 residues. The CDR3 region is CASSLTDKGYYEQYF. CDR3 DNA: TGCGCCAGCAGCCTGACAGACAAGGGGTACTACGAGCAGTACTTC.

The J gene is TRBJ2-1, the V gene TRBV28; 10 nucleotides match TRBD2. The CDR3 sequence is 16 residues long. With V trimmed by 6 bases and J by 9 bases, 14 bases remained unmatched. Germline assignment: CDR1 MDHEN and CDR2 SYDVKM. The CDR3: CASRNSGGQGSGEQFF. CDR3 nucleotide sequence: TGTGCCAGCAGGAATAGCGGGGGGCAGGGGAGCGGTGAGCAGTTCTTC. The variable domain in full, completed from reference TRBV28 and TRBJ2-1, reads DVKVTQSSRYLVKRTGEKVFLECVQDMDHENMFWYRQDPGLGLRLIYFSYDVKMKEKGDIPEGYSVSREKKERFSLILESASTNQTSMYLCASRNSGGQGSGEQFFGPGTRLTVL.

The CDR3 sequence is CASSQDLAGWGYEQYF. The DNA for the CDR3 is TGTGCCAGCAGCCAAGATTTGGCGGGATGGGGGTACGAGCAGTACTTC. The chain carries TRBV4-2 and TRBJ2-7; perhaps TRBD2 as D (6 bases). The CDR3 covers 16 residues. Trimming shortened V by 0 bases and J by 4 bases, and 16 bases separated the two germline ends. Germline V gene data show CDR1 as LGHNA and CDR2 as YNFKEQ.

This clone was counted a few times. The chain links TRBV7-2 to TRBJ2-7; no firm D call. Trimming removed 5 bases from V and 2 bases from J, with 13 bases in between. CDR3 size: 14 residues. Per germline, CDR1 SGHTA and CDR2 FQGNSA. CDR3 sequence: CASSRSDGPYEQYF. CDR3 DNA sequence: TGTGCCAGCAGCCGCTCCGACGGCCCCTACGAGCAGTACTTC.

The V and J genes are TRBV30 and TRBJ1-6; no reliable D call. CDR1 and CDR2 from the germline V gene are GTSNPN and SVGIG (reference sequence). There are 12 residues in the CDR3. V was shortened by 3 bases and J by 8 bases, with 8 bases between the two germline ends. The CDR3 here is CAWSTIHSPLHF. CDR3 coding DNA: TGTGCCTGGAGCACTATTCATTCACCCCTCCACTTT.